What follows describes a single TCR beta chain. No antigen is known for it. Read data end 3 residues before the CDR3 end; the end is taken from the germline J gene. immunoSEQ multiplex PCR used an average of roughly 1,300 ng genomic DNA. Sequenced by immunoSEQ multiplex PCR; TCRdb stores in-frame clones only, minus some. In total, the table holds about 32,000 clones. The data belong to a study of T cells in women clearing cervical HPV infection. Study-level points and caveats: A classifier using richness and V gene abundances reached an AUC of roughly 0.8.

The V gene's germline CDR1 is SEHNR and CDR2 FQNEAQ (reference sequence). This CDR3 is 15 amino acids long. Sample: blood buffy coat. J is TRBJ1-2 and V is TRBV7-9, with D possibly matching TRBD1 (5 bases). This TCR came from a woman between 18 and 70 years old with a cervical HPV16 infection that either progressed to CIN3+ or cleared (not recorded which). Incomplete CDR3 DNA: TGTGCCAGCAGCTACCAGCGGGGGGACTACAATGAC. Amino acid sequence: CASSYQRGDYND. The full CDR3 is CASSYQRGDYNDYTF.